This T cell receptor (beta chain) stems from a study of PD-1 blockade in classical Hodgkin lymphoma. TCRdb's copy holds only in-frame clones and misses some; the assay was immunoSEQ multiplex PCR. The repertoire holds 7,300 or so clones, around four fifths seen once, with almost 30% in the top ten. The V and J ends lost 1 base and 1 base respectively, with 10 bases between them. The length of the CDR3 is 15 residues. CDR1 is KGHSH, CDR2 LQKENI, per germline. Time point of the sample: cycle 4 day 1 (C4D1), after more than 5 weeks of nivolumab. All the patients suffered relapse after autologous stem cell transplantation, and brentuximab vedotin exposure differed.

Sequences were derived from peripheral blood mononuclear cells (PBMCs), sampled before the fourth cycle of nivolumab. The clonotype was recovered from a human donor with classical Hodgkin lymphoma. The chain joins TRBV18 to TRBJ1-1; D is ambiguous. The CDR3 bases are TGTGCCAGCTCACCACAGGTTATTGGGAACACTGAAGCTTTCTTT. Protein: CASSPQVIGNTEAFF.